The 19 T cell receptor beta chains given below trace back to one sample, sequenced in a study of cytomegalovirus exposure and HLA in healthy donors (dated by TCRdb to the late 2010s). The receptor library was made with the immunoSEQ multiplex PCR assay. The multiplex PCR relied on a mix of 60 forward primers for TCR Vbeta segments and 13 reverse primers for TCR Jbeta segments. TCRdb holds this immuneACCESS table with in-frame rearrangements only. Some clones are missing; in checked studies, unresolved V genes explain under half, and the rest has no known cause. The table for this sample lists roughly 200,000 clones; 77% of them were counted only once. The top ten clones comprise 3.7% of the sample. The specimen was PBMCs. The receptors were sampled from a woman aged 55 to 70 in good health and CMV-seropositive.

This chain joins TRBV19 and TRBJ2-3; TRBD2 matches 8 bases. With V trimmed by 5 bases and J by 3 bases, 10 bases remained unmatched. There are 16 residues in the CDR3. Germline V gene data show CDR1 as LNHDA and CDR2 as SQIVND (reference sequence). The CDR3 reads CASSFISGGRTDTQYF. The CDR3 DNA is TGTGCCAGTAGTTTCATAAGCGGGGGAAGGACAGATACGCAGTATTTT.

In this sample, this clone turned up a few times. CDR3 sequence reads: CASSAGGAGGIKTQYF. The CDR3 DNA reads TGTGCCAGCAGTGCGGGAGGTGCGGGGGGGATAAAGACCCAGTACTTC. V gene TRBV2 combines with J gene TRBJ2-5, with 9 bases that match TRBD2. Germline trimming cut 4 bases from V and 6 bases from J; bases unmatched to any gene: 12. Germline V CDR1 and CDR2: SNHLY, FYNNEI. The CDR3 loop spans 16 amino acids.

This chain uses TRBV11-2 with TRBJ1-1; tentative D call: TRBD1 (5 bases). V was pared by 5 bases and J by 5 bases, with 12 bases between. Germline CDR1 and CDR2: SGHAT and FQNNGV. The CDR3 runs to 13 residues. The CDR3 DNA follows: TGTGCCAGCAGCAATCAGGGAGGTACTGAAGCTTTCTTT. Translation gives CASSNQGGTEAFF.

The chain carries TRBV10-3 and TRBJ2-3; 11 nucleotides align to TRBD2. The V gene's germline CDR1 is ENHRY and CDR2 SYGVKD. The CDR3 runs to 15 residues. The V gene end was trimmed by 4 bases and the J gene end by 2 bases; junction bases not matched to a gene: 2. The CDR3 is CAISGLAGTTDTQYF. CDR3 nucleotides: TGTGCCATCAGTGGACTAGCGGGGACCACAGATACGCAGTATTTT.

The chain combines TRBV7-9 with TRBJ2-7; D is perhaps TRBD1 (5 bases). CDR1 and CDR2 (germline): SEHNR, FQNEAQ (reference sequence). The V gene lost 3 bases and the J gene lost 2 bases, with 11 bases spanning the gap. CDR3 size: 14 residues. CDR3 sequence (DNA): TGTGCCAGCAGCTTTGACAGCCGGCCCTACGAGCAGTACTTC. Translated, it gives CASSFDSRPYEQYF.

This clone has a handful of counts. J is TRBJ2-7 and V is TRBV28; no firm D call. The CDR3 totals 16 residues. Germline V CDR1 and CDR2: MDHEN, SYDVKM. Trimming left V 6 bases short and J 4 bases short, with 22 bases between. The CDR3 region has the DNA TGTGCCAGCAGCCCTAGGTTCGGCCTGGAAGGATACGAGCAGTACTTC. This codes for CASSPRFGLEGYEQYF. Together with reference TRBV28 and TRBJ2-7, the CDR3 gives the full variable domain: DVKVTQSSRYLVKRTGEKVFLECVQDMDHENMFWYRQDPGLGLRLIYFSYDVKMKEKGDIPEGYSVSREKKERFSLILESASTNQTSMYLCASSPRFGLEGYEQYFGPGTRLTVT.

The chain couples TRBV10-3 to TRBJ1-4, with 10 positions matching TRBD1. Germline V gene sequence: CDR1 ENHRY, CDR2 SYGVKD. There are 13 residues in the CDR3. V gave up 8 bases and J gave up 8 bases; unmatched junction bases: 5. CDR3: CAIGQGVGEKLFF. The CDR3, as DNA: TGTGCCATCGGACAGGGGGTGGGGGAAAAACTGTTTTTT.

CDR3 region: CASSGGASGANVLTF. CDR3 DNA: TGTGCCAGCAGTGGTGGAGCCTCTGGGGCCAACGTCCTGACTTTC. This sequence joins TRBV28 and TRBJ2-6; D unclear. Germline V CDR1 and CDR2: MDHEN, SYDVKM. The V end was cut by 5 bases, the J end by 0 bases, with 8 bases between. The CDR3 has 15 residues.

The CDR3 DNA sequence: TGTGCCAGGGGGCCGGGACAGGCAAACTCTGGGGCCAACGTCCTGACTTTC. The encoded protein is CARGPGQANSGANVLTF. The chain recombines TRBV2 with TRBJ2-6; TRBD1 aligns across 8 bases. This CDR3 region has 17 residues. Per the germline V gene, CDR1 is SNHLY and CDR2 is FYNNEI. The V gene end was trimmed by 9 bases and the J gene end by 0 bases; junction bases not matched to a gene: 10.

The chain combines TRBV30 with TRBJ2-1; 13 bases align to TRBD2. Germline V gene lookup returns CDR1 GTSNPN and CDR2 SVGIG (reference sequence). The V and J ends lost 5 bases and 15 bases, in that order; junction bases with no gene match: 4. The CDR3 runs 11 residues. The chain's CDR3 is CAWATSGGSFF. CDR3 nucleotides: TGTGCCTGGGCGACTAGCGGGGGGTCGTTCTTC.

In nucleotides, the CDR3 is TGTGCCAGCACGGGACAGGGGGGTCTCTACGAGCAGTACTTC. It yields the protein CASTGQGGLYEQYF. The chain joins TRBV27 to TRBJ2-7; 11 bases agree with TRBD1. This CDR3 spans 14 amino acids. Trimming cost V 7 bases and J 3 bases; bases outside gene matches: 5. In germline, CDR1 is MNHEY, CDR2 SMNVEV (reference sequence).

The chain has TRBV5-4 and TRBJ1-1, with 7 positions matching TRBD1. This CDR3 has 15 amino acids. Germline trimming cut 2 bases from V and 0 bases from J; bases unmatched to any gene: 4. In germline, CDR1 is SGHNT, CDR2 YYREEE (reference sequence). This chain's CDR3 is CASSFTGTVNTEAFF. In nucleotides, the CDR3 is TGTGCCAGCAGCTTCACCGGGACAGTGAACACTGAAGCTTTCTTT.

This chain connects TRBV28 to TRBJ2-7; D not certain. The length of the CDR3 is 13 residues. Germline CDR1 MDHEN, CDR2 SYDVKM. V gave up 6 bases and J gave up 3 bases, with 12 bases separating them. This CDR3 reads CASRVTTYYEQYF. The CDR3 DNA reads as TGTGCCAGCAGGGTAACTACGTACTACGAGCAGTACTTC.

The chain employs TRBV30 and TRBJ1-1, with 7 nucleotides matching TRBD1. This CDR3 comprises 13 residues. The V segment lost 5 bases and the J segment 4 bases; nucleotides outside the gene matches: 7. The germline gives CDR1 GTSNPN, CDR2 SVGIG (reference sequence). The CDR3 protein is CAWAGQEGTEAFF. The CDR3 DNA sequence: TGTGCCTGGGCCGGACAGGAAGGCACTGAAGCTTTCTTT.

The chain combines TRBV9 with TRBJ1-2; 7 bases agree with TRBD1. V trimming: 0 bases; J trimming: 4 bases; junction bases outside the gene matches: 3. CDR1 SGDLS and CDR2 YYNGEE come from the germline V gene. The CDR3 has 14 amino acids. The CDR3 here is CASSVDNRGYGYTF. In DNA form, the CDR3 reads TGTGCCAGCAGCGTAGATAACAGGGGCTATGGCTACACCTTC.

CDR3 amino acids: CASSLIGTGRTYEQYF. The CDR3 DNA reads as TGTGCCAGCAGTTTAATCGGGACAGGGAGAACCTACGAGCAGTACTTC. V usage is TRBV27 and J usage is TRBJ2-5; 9 nucleotides align to TRBD1. Near its end, the DNA agrees better with TRBJ2-7, so the J call may be wrong. CDR3 length: 16 amino acids. Germline V gene data show CDR1 as MNHEY and CDR2 as SMNVEV (reference sequence).

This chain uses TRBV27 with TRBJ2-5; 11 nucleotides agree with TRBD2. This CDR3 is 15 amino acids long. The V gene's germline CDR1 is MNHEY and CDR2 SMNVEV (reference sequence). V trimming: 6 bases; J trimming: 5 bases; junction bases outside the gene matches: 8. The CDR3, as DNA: TGTGCCAGCAGCCCGGGACTAGCGGTTTGGGAGACCCAGTACTTC. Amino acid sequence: CASSPGLAVWETQYF.

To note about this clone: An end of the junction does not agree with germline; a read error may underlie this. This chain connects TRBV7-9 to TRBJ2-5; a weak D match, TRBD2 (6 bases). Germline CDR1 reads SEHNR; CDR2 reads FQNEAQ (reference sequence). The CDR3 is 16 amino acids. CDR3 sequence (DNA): TGTTCCAGCAGCTATAGCGGTTCCTCAGTCGGAAAGACCCAGTACTTC. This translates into CSSSYSGSSVGKTQYF.

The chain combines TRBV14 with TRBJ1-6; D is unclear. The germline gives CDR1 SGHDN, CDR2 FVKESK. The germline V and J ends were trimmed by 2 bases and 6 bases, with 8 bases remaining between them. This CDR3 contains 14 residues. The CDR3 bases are TGTGCCAGCAGCCAACGGGTCTTTAATTCACCCCTCCACTTT. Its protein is CASSQRVFNSPLHF.